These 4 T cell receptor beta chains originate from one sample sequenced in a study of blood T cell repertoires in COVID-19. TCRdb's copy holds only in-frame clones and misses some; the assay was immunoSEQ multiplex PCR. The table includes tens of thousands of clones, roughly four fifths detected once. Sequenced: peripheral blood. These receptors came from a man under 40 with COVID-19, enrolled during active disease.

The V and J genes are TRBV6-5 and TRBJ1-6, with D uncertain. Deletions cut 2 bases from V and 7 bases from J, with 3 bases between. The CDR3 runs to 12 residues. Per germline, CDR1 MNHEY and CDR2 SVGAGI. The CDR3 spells CASSYRNSPLHF. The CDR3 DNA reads TGTGCCAGCAGTTACCGGAATTCACCCCTCCACTTT.

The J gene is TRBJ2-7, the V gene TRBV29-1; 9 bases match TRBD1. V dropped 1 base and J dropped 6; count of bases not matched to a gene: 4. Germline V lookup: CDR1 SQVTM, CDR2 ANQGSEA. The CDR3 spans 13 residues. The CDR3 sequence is CSVEGQGQGEQYF. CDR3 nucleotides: TGCAGCGTTGAAGGCCAGGGACAGGGCGAGCAGTACTTC.

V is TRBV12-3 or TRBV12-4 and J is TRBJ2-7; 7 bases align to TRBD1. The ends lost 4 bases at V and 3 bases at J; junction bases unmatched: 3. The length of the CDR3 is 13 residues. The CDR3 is CASSSNRGYEQYF. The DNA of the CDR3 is TGTGCCAGCAGTTCCAACAGGGGCTACGAGCAGTACTTC.

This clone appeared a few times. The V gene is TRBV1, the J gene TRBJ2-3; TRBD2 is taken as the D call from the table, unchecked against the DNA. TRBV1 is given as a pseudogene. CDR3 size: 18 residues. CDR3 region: CTSSPTSGRHTHTDTQYF. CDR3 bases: TGCACCAGCAGCCCGACTAGCGGGAGACACACACACACAGATACGCAGTATTTT.